This T cell receptor beta chain was recorded in a study of T-cell memory formation after mild COVID-19. Background on the study: Clusters were largely donor specific. Study-wide results and caveats: For contracting clones, CD4+ ones sat mainly in CM and EM, CD8+ in EMRA. Pre-infection memory showed some responding clones, and this suggested that cross-reactive memory joined.

Employing constant-segment primers, 5'RACE generated TCR alpha and TCR beta cDNA libraries bearing sample barcodes and UMIs. In TCRdb, the 5' RACE reads were re-called with MiXCR into one record per CDR3 protein. The data show some 350,000 distinct CDR3 sequences, roughly 13% seen once. This clonotype was seen more than once but under ten times. The antigen is unknown. The V end was cut by 0 bases, the J end by 3 bases, with 8 bases between. The CDR3 sequence is 14 residues long. Germline values: CDR1 LNHNV, CDR2 YYDKDF (reference sequence). This sequence was found in a man between 18 and 35 years old who had mild COVID-19 (a few samples of this study predate the infection). Cell type and time point are not known. Source material: PBMCs or a T cell subset sorted from them (not recorded which). The chain carries TRBV15 and TRBJ1-1; TRBD1 might be the D (5 bases). The CDR3 region is CATSRDRVDTEAFF. DNA of the CDR3: TGTGCCACCAGCAGAGACAGGGTAGACACTGAAGCTTTCTTT.